Given below is one T cell receptor beta chain in context. Original handling: Reference gene primer amplification gave estimated nucleated cell counts. Generated by immunoSEQ multiplex PCR, the TCRdb table keeps only in-frame clones and is missing some. Clone size and V and J calls were adopted from that table, with D and trimming inferred from the DNA. The profile shows around 100,000 clones, about nine tenths of them singletons. The sample belongs to a study of blood T cell repertoires in COVID-19. About the research overall: Material from acute and convalescent COVID-19 was sourced from the United States, Italy and Spain. In each case, the material was cDNA or gDNA derived from T cells, B-cell-depleted T cells, or PBMCs.

CDR1 KGHSH and CDR2 LQKENI come from the germline V gene. V dropped 3 bases and J dropped 2 bases, with 8 bases sitting between them. This CDR3 region has 13 residues. Sequenced material: peripheral blood. This clonotype originated in a man aged 40-50 years with acute or convalescent COVID-19. The V and J genes are TRBV18 and TRBJ2-7; D is possibly TRBD1 (6 bases). The CDR3 loop reads CASSPGTTYEQYF. CDR3 coding DNA: TGTGCCAGCTCACCTGGGACAACCTACGAGCAGTACTTC. Based on the CDR3 plus reference TRBV18 and TRBJ2-7, the full variable domain is NAGVMQNPRHLVRRRGQEARLRCSPMKGHSHVYWYRQLPEEGLKFMVYLQKENIIDESGMPKERFSAEFPKEGPSILRIQQVVRGDSAAYFCASSPGTTYEQYFGPGTRLTVT.